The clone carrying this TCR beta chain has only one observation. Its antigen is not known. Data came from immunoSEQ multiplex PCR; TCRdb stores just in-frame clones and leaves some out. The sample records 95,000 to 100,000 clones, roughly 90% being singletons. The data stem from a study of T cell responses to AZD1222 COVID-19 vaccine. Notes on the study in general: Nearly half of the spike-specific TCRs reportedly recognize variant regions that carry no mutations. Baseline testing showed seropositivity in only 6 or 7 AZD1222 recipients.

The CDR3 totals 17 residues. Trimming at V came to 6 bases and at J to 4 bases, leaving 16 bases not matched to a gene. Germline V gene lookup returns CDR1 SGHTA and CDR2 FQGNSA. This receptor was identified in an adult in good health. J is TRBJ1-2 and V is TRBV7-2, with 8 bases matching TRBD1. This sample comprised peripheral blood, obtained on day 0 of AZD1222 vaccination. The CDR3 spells CASSYTGGVEELYGYTF. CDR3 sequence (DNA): TGTGCCAGCAGTTACACAGGGGGAGTTGAGGAACTCTATGGCTACACCTTC.